These T cell receptor beta chains were read from a single sample in a study of T cells in Graves' hyperthyroidism and ophthalmopathy. TCRdb fed the multiplex PCR reads into MiXCR, producing one record per CDR3 protein. The repertoire has some 250,000 distinct CDR3 sequences, roughly 15% of them found once; the top ten carry about an eighth. The sequencing sample was made of blood. The receptors shown here come from a woman aged 40 to 50 with Graves' hyperthyroidism that later progressed to Graves' ophthalmopathy. CDR3s include the opening cysteine and the closing phenylalanine or tryptophan. The D gene is left open where the match is weak. Size is stated for part of the rows, as once, few or many counts, or as a class when the clone is expanded.

many	TRBV12-3/TRBV12-4	-	TRBJ1-1	TGTGCCAGCAGTTCGGACGTCCTAAGGGGCACTGAAGCTTTCTTT	CASSSDVLRGTEAFF
many	TRBV4-1	-	TRBJ1-1	TGCGCCAGCAGCCCCTCTAGGAGTACCACTGAAGCTTTCTTT	CASSPSRSTTEAFF
few	TRBV5-5	-	TRBJ2-1	TGTGCCAGCAGCCAGTACGATTGGAATGAGCAGTTCTTC	CASSQYDWNEQFF
few	TRBV15	-	TRBJ2-2	TGTGCCACCAGCATATTTCCACTAGAGAAGAACACCGGGGAGCTGTTTTTT	CATSIFPLEKNTGELFF
many	TRBV2	-	TRBJ2-7	TGTGCCAGCACCGGGGGTTACGAGCAGTACTTC	CASTGGYEQYF
-	TRBV29-1	-	TRBJ1-2	TGCAGCGTTGTGGGGTCGGGGGCCCCCGAGAAGAGTGGCTACACCTTC	CSVVGSGAPEKSGYTF
many	TRBV9	-	TRBJ2-7	TGTGCCAGCAGCGCCCCCGGAGGGCCCTCCTACGAGCAGTACTTC	CASSAPGGPSYEQYF
few	TRBV29-1	-	TRBJ2-3	TGCAGCGTTGCGGGTTGGGGGGATAGGGCAGATACGCAGTATTTT	CSVAGWGDRADTQYF
few	TRBV7-3	TRBD1	TRBJ2-1	TGTGCCAGCAGCTCAATCCAGGGGGCCAATGAGCAGTTCTTC	CASSSIQGANEQFF
-	TRBV19	-	TRBJ1-5	TGTGCCAGTAGTCGATCAGGGGATAGCAATCAGCCCCAGCATTTT	CASSRSGDSNQPQHF
many	TRBV9	-	TRBJ1-1	TGTGCCAGCAGCGGTACAGGGTGGAGCACTGAAGCTTTCTTT	CASSGTGWSTEAFF
-	TRBV14	-	TRBJ2-7	TGTGCCAGCAGTCCTACAGGAGTCTCCTACGAGCAGTACTTC	CASSPTGVSYEQYF
many	TRBV2	-	TRBJ2-1	TGTGCCAGCAGTGGAGGGGTAGCGGCCCTCTACAATGAGCAGTTCTTC	CASSGGVAALYNEQFF
many	TRBV2	-	TRBJ2-4	TGTGCCAGCAGTGAAGACCCGGGACGGCACAAAAACATTCAGTACTTC	CASSEDPGRHKNIQYF
many	TRBV20-1	-	TRBJ1-1	TGCAGTGCTCCCCCGGGGGTGGGGGAGTCGATGAACACTGAAGCTTTCTTT	CSAPPGVGESMNTEAFF
many	TRBV28	-	TRBJ2-2	TGTGCCAGCAGTTACTTTGGCACCGGGGAGCTGTTTTTT	CASSYFGTGELFF
many	TRBV29-1	TRBD1	TRBJ1-3	TGCAGCGTTGAAGATGGCCCGGACAGGGCTGGAAACACCATATATTTT	CSVEDGPDRAGNTIYF
many	TRBV2	-	TRBJ1-6	TGTGCCAGCAGGAGCTCCTATAATTCACCCCTCCACTTT	CASRSSYNSPLHF
many	TRBV7-3	TRBD2	TRBJ2-3	TGTGCCAGCAGCTTACTTGGGAGGGACACAGATACGCAGTATTTT	CASSLLGRDTDTQYF
many	TRBV20-1	-	TRBJ1-1	TGCAGTGCTAGAGTCGTAGGGGAATTGAACACTGAAGCTTTCTTT	CSARVVGELNTEAFF
many	TRBV19	-	TRBJ1-5	TGTGCCAGTGCCCCGGACCGACTCATGCAGCCCCAGCATTTT	CASAPDRLMQPQHF
-	TRBV11-3	-	TRBJ2-2	TGTGCCAGCAGCAGGACCGGGATGAACACCGGGGAGCTGTTTTTT	CASSRTGMNTGELFF
many	TRBV12-3/TRBV12-4	-	TRBJ2-2	TGTGCCAGCAGGACGTCGGGGGAGCTGTTTTTT	CASRTSGELFF
-	TRBV12-3/TRBV12-4	TRBD1	TRBJ2-1	TGTGCCAGCAGTTTTGCCGGGACAGGGGTGCCGAATGAGCAGTTCTTC	CASSFAGTGVPNEQFF
few	TRBV20-1	TRBD2	TRBJ2-5	TGCAGTGCTCTGACTAGCGGGAGCCAGACCCAGTACTTC	CSALTSGSQTQYF
few	TRBV27	TRBD1	TRBJ2-7	TGTGCCAGCAGCCTTGCGACAGGGGAATACGAGCAGTACTTC	CASSLATGEYEQYF
many	TRBV11-2	-	TRBJ2-1	TGTGCCAGCAACATGGGGGTTGAGCAGTTCTTC	CASNMGVEQFF
many	TRBV28	TRBD1	TRBJ2-1	TGTGCCAGCAGTTCCCTCCGGACAGGGGGCGATGAGCAGTTCTTC	CASSSLRTGGDEQFF
few	TRBV28	-	TRBJ2-1	TGTGCCAGCGCCGGGACATTCACCTACAATGAGCAGTTCTTC	CASAGTFTYNEQFF
many	TRBV5-1	TRBD2	TRBJ2-7	TGCGCCAGCAGCCTTACTCAGGGAACTAGCGATAACGAGCAGTACTTC	CASSLTQGTSDNEQYF
many	TRBV3-1	-	TRBJ2-3	TGTGCCAGCAGCCAAGGAGCAGGGAATACGCAGTATTTT	CASSQGAGNTQYF
many	TRBV5-1	-	TRBJ2-7	TGCGCCAGCAGCTCCCCCCGGGGTGCCGAGATCAACAACTACGAGCAGTACTTC	CASSSPRGAEINNYEQYF
-	TRBV7-9	TRBD1	TRBJ2-3	TGTGCCAGCAGCCCTAGGACAGGAGGAGATACGCAGTATTTT	CASSPRTGGDTQYF
many	TRBV5-4	TRBD2	TRBJ2-3	TGTGCCAGCAGCTTGAGACGAGGACTAGCGAGTTCAGATACGCAGTATTTT	CASSLRRGLASSDTQYF
many	TRBV9	TRBD1	TRBJ2-7	TGTGCCAGCAGCGTAGGGACAGGGATCTCCGAGCAGTACTTC	CASSVGTGISEQYF
many	TRBV2	-	TRBJ2-1	TGTGCCAGCACCCTCGACAGTCCCTACAATGAGCAGTTCTTC	CASTLDSPYNEQFF
many	TRBV6-1	-	TRBJ2-1	TGTGCCAGCAGCTTAGCGGTGAACTCCTACAATGAGCAGTTCTTC	CASSLAVNSYNEQFF
many	TRBV7-3	-	TRBJ2-1	TGTGCCAGCAGCTTAGGTCCGGGAGCGACCTACAATGAGCAGTTCTTC	CASSLGPGATYNEQFF
many	TRBV6-1	-	TRBJ2-1	TGTGCCAGCAGGCTCGTCGGGAGTAATGAGCAGTTCTTC	CASRLVGSNEQFF
many	TRBV10-2	TRBD1	TRBJ2-7	TGCGCCAGCCAACCTACAGGGGGCTACGAGCAGTACTTC	CASQPTGGYEQYF
many	TRBV27	-	TRBJ1-2	TGTGCCACCCGGCGGGAAGGGGACTATGGCTACACCTTC	CATRREGDYGYTF
-	TRBV12-3/TRBV12-4	-	TRBJ1-4	TGTGCCAGCAGTTTCGGGCAGCCCGCCTCGGGGGGGAAACTGTTTTTT	CASSFGQPASGGKLFF
-	TRBV19	-	TRBJ2-2	TGTGCCAGTAGTATTGGGGGAGGGGAGCTGTTTTTT	CASSIGGGELFF
few	TRBV10-2	-	TRBJ2-1	TGCGCCAGCAGCGCGTCTAGCTCCTACAATGAGCAGTTCTTC	CASSASSSYNEQFF
-	TRBV7-9	-	TRBJ2-3	TGTGCCAACGGGGGACCGGAGGGTACGCAGTATTTT	CANGGPEGTQYF
many	TRBV6-1	TRBD2	TRBJ2-7	TGTGCCAGCAGTCAGAAGGGACTAGCTGATACCTACGAGCAGTACTTC	CASSQKGLADTYEQYF
few	TRBV4-1	TRBD2	TRBJ2-3	TGCGCCAGCAGCCAAGACCTAGCGGGAGGTAGCACAGATACGCAGTATTTT	CASSQDLAGGSTDTQYF
many	TRBV19	TRBD2	TRBJ2-3	TGTGCCAGTAGTATAGCCGGGACTAGCGGGAGTGATACGCAGTATTTT	CASSIAGTSGSDTQYF
-	TRBV20-1	-	TRBJ1-5	TGCAGTGCTAGAAGGTTGGGTCAGCCCCAGCATTTT	CSARRLGQPQHF
-	TRBV19	TRBD1	TRBJ2-1	TGTGCCAGTAGTAACAGGGGTAATGAGCAGTTCTTC	CASSNRGNEQFF
-	TRBV4-1	-	TRBJ1-2	TGCGCCAGCAGCCAAGATTGGGGGATTTGGGGGCGAGAGTACGGCTACACCTTC	CASSQDWGIWGREYGYTF
many	TRBV2	-	TRBJ2-1	TGTGCCAGGAACCGGGGGGCCCTAGGCAATGAGCAGTTCTTC	CARNRGALGNEQFF
-	TRBV6-1	-	TRBJ2-7	TGTGCCAGCAGTGAAAGGGGGTTCGTTTCCTACGAGCAGTACTTC	CASSERGFVSYEQYF
-	TRBV20-1	-	TRBJ1-1	TGCAGTGCTGCAACAGGGAGGACTGAAGCTTTCTTT	CSAATGRTEAFF
many	TRBV12-3/TRBV12-4	-	TRBJ1-5	TGTGCCAGCAGTAAAATGGAGGGGCAGCCCCAGCATTTT	CASSKMEGQPQHF
many	TRBV5-1	-	TRBJ1-6	TGCGCCAGCAGCCTGGGACTGATGGGTGAATCACCCCTCCACTTT	CASSLGLMGESPLHF
-	TRBV20-1	TRBD2	TRBJ2-7	TGCAGTGCCATTAGCGGGAGGGGGCAGTACTTC	CSAISGRGQYF
many	TRBV28	-	TRBJ1-1	TGTGCCAGCACTATCGGCAGCGGATTGAGGACTGAAGCTTTCTTT	CASTIGSGLRTEAFF
many	TRBV10-3	-	TRBJ2-5	TGTGCCATCAGTGGTGACAGGGAGGAAGAGACCCAGTACTTC	CAISGDREEETQYF